Below, 11 T cell receptor beta chains from the same sample are listed, as sequenced in a study of T cells in Graves' hyperthyroidism and ophthalmopathy. Amplified TCR beta CDR3 regions came from RNA transcripts. RT-PCR in the first round (using the HTBI primer set) targeted the TCR CDR3. One entry per CDR3 protein results from TCRdb running MiXCR on the multiplex PCR reads. The sample has approximately 420,000 distinct CDR3 sequences; approximately 13% are singletons. The source material was blood. All receptors come from a woman between 18 and 29 years old with Graves' hyperthyroidism.

At least ten counts were recorded for this clonotype. The chain has TRBV3-1 and TRBJ1-1; 10 bases agree with TRBD1. The CDR3 sequence is 16 residues long. Looked up from germline, CDR1 is LGHDT and CDR2 is YNNKEL (reference sequence). The V gene end was trimmed by 1 base and the J gene end by 3 bases; junction bases not matched to a gene: 5. The CDR3 DNA reads as TGTGCCAGCAGCCAAGGGCCAGGGACAGGGGACACTGAAGCTTTCTTT. This codes for CASSQGPGTGDTEAFF.

This clonotype occurred many times. The chain couples TRBV11-2 to TRBJ2-3; D unclear. This CDR3 region has 15 residues. V lost 5 bases to trimming and J lost 2 bases, with 14 bases between them. Germline lookup yields CDR1 SGHAT and CDR2 FQNNGV. The CDR3 loop reads CASSPQLRPTDTQYF. DNA for the CDR3: TGTGCCAGCAGCCCTCAGCTGAGACCCACAGATACGCAGTATTTT. Looking up the rest from reference TRBV11-2 and TRBJ2-3 gives the full variable domain: EAGVAQSPRYKIIEKRQSVAFWCNPISGHATLYWYQQILGQGPKLLIQFQNNGVVDDSQLPKDRFSAERLKGVDSTLKIQPAKLEDSAVYLCASSPQLRPTDTQYFGPGTRLTVL.

There are many counts of this clonotype. This chain joins TRBV27 and TRBJ2-5, with TRBD2 matching over 11 bases. The CDR3 spans 16 residues. The V gene's germline CDR1 is MNHEY and CDR2 SMNVEV (reference sequence). Trimming removed 4 bases from V and 2 bases from J; junction bases left unmatched: 6. The CDR3 sequence: CASSSLAGAEQETQYF. CDR3 nucleotide sequence: TGTGCCAGCAGTTCACTAGCGGGAGCCGAACAAGAGACCCAGTACTTC.

This clonotype came up many times. J is TRBJ1-2 and V is TRBV28; D uncertain. Germline V gene sequence: CDR1 MDHEN, CDR2 SYDVKM. The CDR3 is made up of 14 amino acids. V was trimmed by 6 bases and J by 8 bases, leaving 19 bases between them. The CDR3 bases are TGTGCCAGCAGGACCACTCGAACCCATGGAGGCTACACCTTC. It translates to CASRTTRTHGGYTF.

This clonotype was counted at least ten times. The genes are TRBV27 and TRBJ2-6, with D perhaps matching TRBD1 (5 bases). This CDR3 comprises 17 residues. The ends were cut back, 8 bases at V and 0 bases at J, with 17 bases in the middle. The germline gives CDR1 MNHEY, CDR2 SMNVEV (reference sequence). The CDR3 protein is CASYGTGRPSGANVLTF. CDR3 DNA sequence: TGTGCCAGCTACGGCACAGGTAGACCCTCTGGGGCCAACGTCCTGACTTTC.

This clonotype was picked up many times. The rearrangement links TRBV20-1 to TRBJ1-1, with TRBD1 matching 7 bases. There are 16 residues in the CDR3. V shed 3 bases and J 2 bases; nucleotides not matched to a gene: 12. Germline V CDR1 and CDR2: DFQATT, SNEGSKA (reference sequence). The DNA of the CDR3 is TGCAGTGCTAGTGGGGGAGGGGGCGATTTAAACACTGAAGCTTTCTTT. Amino acid sequence: CSASGGGGDLNTEAFF.

This clonotype was picked up a small number of times. This chain links TRBV13 with TRBJ2-4; TRBD1 or TRBD2 may be the D gene (5 bases each). The CDR3 is 18 amino acids. Deletions cut 1 base from V and 6 bases from J, with 22 bases between. CDR1 PRHDT and CDR2 FYEKMQ come from the germline V gene (reference sequence). The CDR3 region is CASSLARDLGEKRNIQYF. Here the CDR3 DNA reads TGTGCCAGCAGCTTAGCCAGGGACCTAGGGGAGAAGAGAAACATTCAGTACTTC.

Ten or more counts support this clonotype. The rearrangement joins TRBV11-2 to TRBJ2-1, with a possible D match to TRBD2 (5 bases). V was clipped by 1 base and J by 8 bases, with 12 bases between them. Germline CDR1 and CDR2: SGHAT and FQNNGV. The CDR3 spans 14 residues. The CDR3 reads CASSLVGSADEQFF. CDR3 bases: TGTGCCAGCAGCTTAGTCGGTAGCGCCGATGAGCAGTTCTTC.

This clonotype was counted many times. This chain connects TRBV7-2 to TRBJ2-5; 7 bases fit TRBD1. From germline, CDR1 is SGHTA and CDR2 FQGNSA. With 5 bases clipped from V and 4 bases from J, the junction kept 7 bases outside the gene matches. CDR3 length: 14 amino acids. The CDR3 coding sequence is TGTGCCAGCAGCCAAGACAGGGAAAGAGAGACCCAGTACTTC. This codes for CASSQDRERETQYF.

This clonotype was observed a handful of times. The CDR3 nucleotides are TGTGCCTGGAGTACGAGACAGGGATGGACCCCTAGGGGCTACACCTTC. Protein: CAWSTRQGWTPRGYTF. The genes are TRBV30 and TRBJ1-2; 7 bases map to TRBD1. This CDR3 is built from 16 residues. V trimming: 2 bases; J trimming: 8 bases; junction bases outside the gene matches: 17. Germline V gene lookup returns CDR1 GTSNPN and CDR2 SVGIG (reference sequence).

This clonotype was seen repeatedly, ten times or more. The chain joins TRBV30 to TRBJ1-4; possible D gene TRBD1, 5 bases. This CDR3 has 14 amino acids. V gave up 1 base and J gave up 1 base, with 7 bases separating them. Germline V gives CDR1 GTSNPN, CDR2 SVGIG (reference sequence). The CDR3 nucleotides read TGTGCCTGGAGTGCTCAGGGAACTAATGAAAAACTGTTTTTT. Its translation is CAWSAQGTNEKLFF.